A selection of T cell receptor beta chains follows, all from one sample in a study of T cells in Graves' hyperthyroidism and ophthalmopathy. MiXCR, run by TCRdb on the multiplex PCR reads, gives a single entry per CDR3 protein. The sample contains around 600,000 distinct CDR3 sequences, roughly 15% of which appear only once. Sequencing was performed on blood. Receptor source: a woman between 50 and 59 years old with Graves' ophthalmopathy. The CDR3 runs from the conserved cysteine through the conserved F or W. Clone size is given for some rows only: seen once, a few or many times, or a class if the clone is expanded.

V gene	clone size	J gene	CDR3 protein
TRBV7-2	many	TRBJ2-7	CASSNLDSYTYEQYF
TRBV10-3	-	TRBJ1-5	CASGQNSNQPQHF
TRBV12-3/TRBV12-4	-	TRBJ2-1	CASSLRGTYSYNEQFF
TRBV2	many	TRBJ2-7	CASSAVRSYEQYF
TRBV7-2	many	TRBJ1-1	CASSLIRQGTAFF
TRBV27	few	TRBJ1-4	CASRSGQRNEKLFF
TRBV9	-	TRBJ1-1	CASSVSGRETEAFF
TRBV20-1	many	TRBJ2-3	CSASGLAGASTDTQYF
TRBV7-8	many	TRBJ2-1	CASSLESLAGGILSSYNEQFF
TRBV9	few	TRBJ2-1	CASSPRLQGNEQFF
TRBV18	many	TRBJ1-1	CASSPRDRVIHTEAFF
TRBV29-1	-	TRBJ2-2	CRRFLDREKLGTGELFF
TRBV6-1	few	TRBJ2-1	CASSPGQTAPYNEQFF
TRBV4-3	many	TRBJ2-5	CASSPGQGSWETQYF
TRBV20-1	many	TRBJ2-1	CSARSASGRVLDEQFF
TRBV4-1	-	TRBJ1-1	CASSQGYGFTEAFF
TRBV28	many	TRBJ2-1	CASRSVGTSVNEQFF
TRBV5-1	-	TRBJ1-4	CASSLVPEKLFF
TRBV24-1	many	TRBJ1-5	CATSHGDRNQPQHF
TRBV6-2/TRBV6-3	-	TRBJ2-1	CASSPDSASSNEQFF
TRBV28	-	TRBJ2-7	CASSEWMDPYEQYF
TRBV20-1	many	TRBJ2-1	CSARGGTSGRNEQFF
TRBV5-5	many	TRBJ2-3	CASSPSRGSLSTDTQYF
TRBV28	-	TRBJ2-2	CASLTSGGNTGELFF
TRBV20-1	many	TRBJ2-3	CSATVAGEAADTQYF
TRBV10-3	-	TRBJ2-2	CAIRGQGLFGELFF
TRBV24-1	many	TRBJ2-1	CATSGTGGGNEQFF
TRBV6-2/TRBV6-3	many	TRBJ2-5	CASNYGLAGGSGETQYF
TRBV2	many	TRBJ2-7	CASSEAGTYEQYF
TRBV18	-	TRBJ2-1	CASSPLTGLEFF
TRBV7-9	many	TRBJ1-3	CASSAENRGASGNTIYF
TRBV28	many	TRBJ1-1	CASIGSKEAFF
TRBV3-1	many	TRBJ1-4	CASSLGTGEKLFF
TRBV7-3	few	TRBJ2-6	CASSLTAVSGANVLTF
TRBV29-1	-	TRBJ2-3	CSVEVGQGPDTQYF
TRBV27	many	TRBJ2-7	CASSFWGLASYEQYF
TRBV18	many	TRBJ2-1	CASSPRDRVDGNEQFF
TRBV20-1	-	TRBJ2-7	CSASKTGDSYEQYF
TRBV12-3/TRBV12-4	many	TRBJ2-5	CASSSLGWETQYF
TRBV18	many	TRBJ2-1	CASSPPGGQTYNEQFF
TRBV29-1	-	TRBJ2-1	CSVDFASGGGDEQFF
TRBV20-1	few	TRBJ2-2	CSARPLQGFVGTGELFF
TRBV28	many	TRBJ1-1	CASISTGRSTEAFF
TRBV28	many	TRBJ2-3	CASSLATQGADTQYF
TRBV11-3	many	TRBJ2-7	CASSSTRGRPYEQYF
TRBV24-1	-	TRBJ2-3	CATSDMDTQYF
TRBV5-1	few	TRBJ2-1	CASSLGGNHQFF
TRBV5-1	many	TRBJ2-2	CASVGQFNTGELFF
TRBV18	few	TRBJ2-7	CASSLGPWATYEQYF
TRBV28	many	TRBJ2-1	CASSPPGTNYNEQFF
TRBV4-3	few	TRBJ2-1	CASSQDKVAWIYNEQFF
TRBV28	few	TRBJ2-7	CASSTMGRYYEQYF
TRBV7-3	many	TRBJ1-1	CASSPGRANTEAFF
TRBV27	many	TRBJ1-2	CASSLVTGQGAGGYTF
TRBV7-2	many	TRBJ2-5	CASSPRELYGTQYF